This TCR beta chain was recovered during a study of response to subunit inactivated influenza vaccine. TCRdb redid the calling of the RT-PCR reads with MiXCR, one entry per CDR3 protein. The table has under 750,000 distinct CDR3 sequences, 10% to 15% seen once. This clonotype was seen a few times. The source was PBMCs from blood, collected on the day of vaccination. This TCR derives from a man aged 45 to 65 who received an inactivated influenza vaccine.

The CDR3 protein is CASSPDTNLNEKLFF. CDR3 coding DNA: TGCGCCAGCAGCCCCGACACTAACCTTAATGAAAAACTGTTTTTT. The chain recombines TRBV5-1 with TRBJ1-4; D remains unclear. The V and J ends lost 4 bases and 4 bases respectively, with 14 bases between them. CDR1 and CDR2 from the germline V gene are SGHRS and YFSETQ. This CDR3 region has 15 residues.